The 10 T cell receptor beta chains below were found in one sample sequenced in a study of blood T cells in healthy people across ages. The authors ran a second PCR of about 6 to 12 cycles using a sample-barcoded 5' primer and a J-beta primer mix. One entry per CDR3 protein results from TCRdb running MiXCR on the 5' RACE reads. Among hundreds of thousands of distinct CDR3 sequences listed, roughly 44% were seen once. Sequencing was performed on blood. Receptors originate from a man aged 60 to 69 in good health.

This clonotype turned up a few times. The CDR3 is CSARRTVYQETQYF. The CDR3 nucleotides are TGCAGTGCTAGACGGACAGTGTACCAAGAGACCCAGTACTTC. The J gene is TRBJ2-5, the V gene TRBV20-1; maybe TRBD1 (6 bases). With 2 bases removed from V and 0 bases from J, the gap between germline ends came to 10 bases. This CDR3 has 14 residues. Germline V lookup: CDR1 DFQATT, CDR2 SNEGSKA (reference sequence).

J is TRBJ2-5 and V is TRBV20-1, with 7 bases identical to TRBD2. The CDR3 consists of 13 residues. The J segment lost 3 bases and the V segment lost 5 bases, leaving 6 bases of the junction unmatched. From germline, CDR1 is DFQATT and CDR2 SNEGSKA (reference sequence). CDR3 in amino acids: CSAGVGGKETQYF. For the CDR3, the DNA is TGCAGTGCTGGAGTGGGGGGGAAAGAGACCCAGTACTTC.

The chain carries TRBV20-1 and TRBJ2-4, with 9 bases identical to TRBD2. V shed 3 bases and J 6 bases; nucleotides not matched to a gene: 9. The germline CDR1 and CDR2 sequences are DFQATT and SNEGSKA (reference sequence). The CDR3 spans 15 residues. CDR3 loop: CSASGGGGAGNIQYF. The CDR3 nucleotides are TGCAGTGCTAGCGGTGGCGGGGGGGCCGGAAACATTCAGTACTTC.

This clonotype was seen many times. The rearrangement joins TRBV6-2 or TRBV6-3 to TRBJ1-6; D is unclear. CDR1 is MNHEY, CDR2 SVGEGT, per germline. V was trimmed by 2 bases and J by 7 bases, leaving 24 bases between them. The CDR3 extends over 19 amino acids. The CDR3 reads CASSYIGRGPGLRNSPLHF. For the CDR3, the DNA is TGTGCCAGCAGTTACATCGGACGAGGACCCGGGCTTCGCAATTCACCCCTCCACTTT.

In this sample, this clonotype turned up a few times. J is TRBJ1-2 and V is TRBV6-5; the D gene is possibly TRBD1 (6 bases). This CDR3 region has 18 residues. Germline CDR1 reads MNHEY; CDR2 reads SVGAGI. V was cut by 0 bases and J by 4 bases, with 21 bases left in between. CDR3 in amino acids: CASSYSSPRARGGYGYTF. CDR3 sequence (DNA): TGTGCCAGCAGTTACTCGTCACCCAGGGCCCGAGGGGGCTATGGCTACACCTTC.

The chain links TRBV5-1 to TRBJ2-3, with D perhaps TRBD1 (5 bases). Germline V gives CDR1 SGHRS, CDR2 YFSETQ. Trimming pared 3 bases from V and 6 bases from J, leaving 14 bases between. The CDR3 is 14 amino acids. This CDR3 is CASSSTRPGDTQYF. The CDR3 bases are TGCGCCAGCAGCTCGACTCGTCCAGGGGATACGCAGTATTTT.

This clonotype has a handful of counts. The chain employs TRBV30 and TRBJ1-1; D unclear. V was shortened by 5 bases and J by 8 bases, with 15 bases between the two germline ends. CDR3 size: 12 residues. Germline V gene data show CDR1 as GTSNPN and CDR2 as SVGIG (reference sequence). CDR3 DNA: TGTGCCTGGGTCGGGGAGTCCGGGGAAGCTTTCTTT. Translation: CAWVGESGEAFF.

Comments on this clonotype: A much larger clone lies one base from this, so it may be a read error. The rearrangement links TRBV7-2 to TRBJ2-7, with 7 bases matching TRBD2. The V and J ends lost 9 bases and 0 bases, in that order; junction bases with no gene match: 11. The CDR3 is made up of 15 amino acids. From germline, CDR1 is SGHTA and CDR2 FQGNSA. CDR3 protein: CARSLGLAVSYEQYF. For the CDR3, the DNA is TGTGCCAGGAGCCTTGGGCTAGCGGTCTCCTACGAGCAGTACTTC.

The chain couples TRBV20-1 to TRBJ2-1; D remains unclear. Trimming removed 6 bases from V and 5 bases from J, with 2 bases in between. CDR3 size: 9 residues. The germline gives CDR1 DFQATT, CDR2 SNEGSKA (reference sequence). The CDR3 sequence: CSAHNEQFF. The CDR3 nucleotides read TGCAGTGCCCACAATGAGCAGTTCTTC.

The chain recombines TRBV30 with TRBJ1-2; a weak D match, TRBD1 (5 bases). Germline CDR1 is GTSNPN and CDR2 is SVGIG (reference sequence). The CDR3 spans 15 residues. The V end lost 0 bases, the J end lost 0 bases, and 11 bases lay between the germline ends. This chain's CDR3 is CAWSVLGGANYGYTF. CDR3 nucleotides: TGTGCCTGGAGTGTACTGGGGGGAGCTAACTATGGCTACACCTTC.